What follows are 25 T cell receptor beta chains derived from one specimen sequenced in a study of blood T cell repertoires in COVID-19 (dated by TCRdb to 2019 to 2021). The library was obtained by the immunoSEQ multiplex PCR assay. The source is immuneACCESS, and TCRdb retained only in-frame sequences with V and J called. Part of the clones is not carried over; for the studies checked, unresolved V genes explain less than half of this, and the remainder is unexplained. This sample holds 200,000 or so clones; about 82% were observed only once. Together, the top ten hold approximately 0.97% of the sample. The source material was peripheral blood. All receptors come from a man aged 55-75 years with COVID-19, enrolled during active disease.

The genes are TRBV7-9 and TRBJ1-2; D is uncertain. V was trimmed by 5 bases and J by 2 bases, leaving 12 bases between them. The CDR3 spans 14 residues. Germline CDR1 SEHNR, CDR2 FQNEAQ (reference sequence). Here the CDR3 reads CASSLLEVNYGYTF. CDR3 DNA sequence: TGTGCCAGCAGCCTACTTGAAGTCAACTATGGCTACACCTTC.

The chain employs TRBV11-2 and TRBJ2-1, with D maybe TRBD1 (5 bases). The germline gives CDR1 SGHAT, CDR2 FQNNGV. The CDR3 length is 11 residues. The V end lost 5 bases, the J end lost 8 bases, and 7 bases lay between the germline ends. For the CDR3, the DNA is TGTGCCAGCAGCGTACAGGATGAGCAGTTCTTC. Protein product: CASSVQDEQFF.

The chain uses TRBV2 and TRBJ1-5; 9 nucleotides match TRBD1. The CDR3 is 15 amino acids. The ends lost 5 bases at V and 3 bases at J; junction bases unmatched: 5. Germline values: CDR1 SNHLY, CDR2 FYNNEI. The CDR3 protein is CASSTGQGYNQPQHF. CDR3 nucleotides: TGTGCCAGCAGTACGGGACAGGGATACAATCAGCCCCAGCATTTT.

The chain links TRBV7-9 to TRBJ1-1; D ambiguous. Germline CDR1 is SEHNR and CDR2 is FQNEAQ (reference sequence). The V and J ends lost 5 bases and 0 bases respectively, with 13 bases between them. The CDR3 is made up of 15 amino acids. The CDR3 coding sequence is TGTGCCAGCAGCCCTGGGAGTGTGGTGAACACTGAAGCTTTCTTT. Protein sequence: CASSPGSVVNTEAFF.

The CDR3 nucleotides read TGCGCCAGCAGTGAAGCGGGGGTAGTTCGGCCCCAGCATTTT. This gives the protein CASSEAGVVRPQHF. V is TRBV10-2 and J is TRBJ1-5, with D possibly matching TRBD1 (5 bases). In germline, CDR1 is WSHSY, CDR2 SAAADI. This CDR3 is built from 14 residues. Trimming removed 3 bases at V and 9 bases at J, with 15 bases between.

The chain couples TRBV19 to TRBJ2-5; TRBD1 aligns across 10 bases. This CDR3 is built from 15 residues. V shed 4 bases, J shed 1 base, and the junction held 3 bases outside the gene matches. Germline values: CDR1 LNHDA, CDR2 SQIVND (reference sequence). CDR3 residues: CASSRGQGFQETQYF. CDR3 nucleotides: TGTGCCAGTAGTAGGGGACAGGGGTTCCAAGAGACCCAGTACTTC. The variable domain in full, with the rest retrieved from reference TRBV19 and TRBJ2-5, is DGGITQSPKYLFRKEGQNVTLSCEQNLNHDAMYWYRQDPGQGLRLIYYSQIVNDFQKGDIAEGYSVSREKKESFPLTVTSAQKNPTAFYLCASSRGQGFQETQYFGPGTRLLVL.

J is TRBJ2-7 and V is TRBV18; 8 nucleotides agree with TRBD1. Germline CDR1 KGHSH, CDR2 LQKENI. The V and J ends lost 3 bases and 0 bases, in that order; junction bases with no gene match: 1. This CDR3 comprises 14 residues. The CDR3 is CASSPGQGSYEQYF. CDR3 nucleotides: TGTGCCAGCTCACCCGGACAGGGCTCCTACGAGCAGTACTTC.

The CDR3 sequence is CASSPTRTGGSGYTF. The CDR3 DNA follows: TGTGCCAGTAGTCCAACCCGGACAGGGGGAAGTGGCTACACCTTC. This rearrangement joins TRBV19 to TRBJ1-2; 10 bases align to TRBD1. V shed 5 bases and J 7 bases; nucleotides not matched to a gene: 10. Germline CDR1 and CDR2: LNHDA and SQIVND (reference sequence). This CDR3 region has 15 residues.

This clone was found once. The gene calls are TRBV7-2 and TRBJ2-5, with a weak D call TRBD1 (6 bases). CDR3 length: 14 amino acids. V was cut by 4 bases and J by 4 bases, with 13 bases left in between. Germline CDR1 SGHTA, CDR2 FQGNSA. The CDR3 loop is CASSSRAQGETQYF. The CDR3 bases are TGTGCCAGCAGCTCACGGGCACAGGGAGAGACCCAGTACTTC.

The V and J genes are TRBV5-1 and TRBJ1-4; maybe TRBD1 (5 bases). Between the trimmed V and J ends, which lost 0 bases and 7 bases, there was a span of 10 bases. CDR1 SGHRS and CDR2 YFSETQ come from the germline V gene. The CDR3 spans 14 residues. CDR3 bases: TGCGCCAGCAGCTTGGGTACCACAGGTGAAAAACTGTTTTTT. This sequence encodes CASSLGTTGEKLFF.

The J gene is TRBJ2-1, the V gene TRBV11-2; 8 nucleotides agree with TRBD1. With V trimmed by 6 bases and J by 6 bases, 4 bases remained unmatched. The CDR3 covers 13 residues. Looked up from germline, CDR1 is SGHAT and CDR2 is FQNNGV. CDR3 sequence: CASSRDRSNEQFF. The CDR3 region has the DNA TGTGCCAGCAGTCGGGACAGGAGCAATGAGCAGTTCTTC.

This clone was observed a few times. The chain joins TRBV27 to TRBJ1-6, with 8 bases aligning to TRBD1. Germline V gene sequence: CDR1 MNHEY, CDR2 SMNVEV (reference sequence). Trimming took 3 bases from V and 10 from J; bases not matched to a gene: 8. There are 15 residues in the CDR3. CDR3 loop: CASSFQQGVRSPLHF. The CDR3 DNA follows: TGTGCCAGCAGTTTTCAACAGGGGGTAAGGTCACCCCTCCACTTT.

The gene calls are TRBV28 and TRBJ2-7; 7 positions agree with TRBD1. The CDR3 consists of 13 residues. The V gene end was trimmed by 7 bases and the J gene end by 6 bases; junction bases not matched to a gene: 9. From germline, CDR1 is MDHEN and CDR2 SYDVKM. The CDR3 reads CASTVRGPREQYF. The CDR3 DNA reads as TGTGCCAGCACCGTAAGGGGGCCCCGCGAGCAGTACTTC.

V and J are TRBV5-1 and TRBJ1-5; D unresolved. The CDR3 totals 15 residues. V lost 0 bases and J lost 6, with 13 bases in between. Germline CDR1 and CDR2: SGHRS and YFSETQ. CDR3 sequence: CASSLAPSSPQPQHF. Written as DNA, the CDR3 is TGCGCCAGCAGCTTGGCCCCGTCGAGTCCTCAGCCCCAGCATTTT.

The J gene is TRBJ1-4, the V gene TRBV2, with 11 bases identical to TRBD1. Germline CDR1 and CDR2: SNHLY and FYNNEI. The trim removed 7 bases at V and 3 bases at J, leaving 4 bases unmatched. CDR3 length: 15 residues. The CDR3 DNA follows: TGTGCCAGCAAGGACAGGGGGCATTCTAATGAAAAACTGTTTTTT. Protein product: CASKDRGHSNEKLFF.

The V call is TRBV4-1, the J call TRBJ2-7; D not resolved. Germline CDR1 and CDR2: MGHRA and YSYEKL. The CDR3 is 13 amino acids. With 0 bases removed from V and 3 bases from J, the gap between germline ends came to 6 bases. CDR3: CASSQDLSYEQYF. The CDR3 region has the DNA TGCGCCAGCAGCCAAGACCTCAGCTACGAGCAGTACTTC.

This chain uses TRBV5-8 with TRBJ1-4; 7 nucleotides match TRBD1. After removal of 0 bases from V and 3 bases from J, the junction contained 2 bases not matched to a gene. Germline-derived CDR1 and CDR2 are SGHTS and YDEGEE. CDR3 length: 15 residues. The CDR3 bases are TGTGCCAGCAGCTTGGAGGGGGCAGCTAATGAAAAACTGTTTTTT. Protein: CASSLEGAANEKLFF.

This clone turned up a few times. The J gene is TRBJ1-1, the V gene TRBV5-1; D uncertain. V was trimmed by 7 bases and J by 3 bases, leaving 16 bases between them. Germline V gene sequence: CDR1 SGHRS, CDR2 YFSETQ. The CDR3 runs 14 residues. The CDR3 nucleotides read TGCGCCAGCGTTCGTACCCTCAGCGACACTGAAGCTTTCTTT. Protein: CASVRTLSDTEAFF.

The chain uses TRBV18 and TRBJ2-3; no reliable D call. Germline CDR1 is KGHSH and CDR2 is LQKENI. The V end was cut by 3 bases, the J end by 3 bases, with 7 bases between. The CDR3 runs 13 residues. CDR3 sequence reads: CASSPLVTDTQYF. As DNA, the CDR3 is TGTGCCAGCTCACCCCTCGTAACAGATACGCAGTATTTT.

The rearrangement uses TRBV9 and TRBJ2-3, with TRBD2 matching over 10 bases. CDR3 length: 16 residues. Trimming took 3 bases from V and 0 from J; bases not matched to a gene: 4. CDR1 and CDR2 from the germline V gene are SGDLS and YYNGEE. The CDR3 region is CASSALAGSSTDTQYF. DNA for the CDR3: TGTGCCAGCAGCGCACTAGCGGGGTCTAGCACAGATACGCAGTATTTT.

The genes are TRBV7-9 and TRBJ2-6, with 7 bases lining up with TRBD1. The CDR3 runs 16 residues. Looked up from germline, CDR1 is SEHNR and CDR2 is FQNEAQ (reference sequence). With 5 bases clipped from V and 0 bases from J, the junction kept 4 bases outside the gene matches. The CDR3 DNA reads as TGTGCCAGCAGCGGCAGACAGGGCTCTGGGGCCAACGTCCTGACTTTC. Translation gives CASSGRQGSGANVLTF.

This clone was observed a few times. CDR3 sequence: CASSFSGTGGYNEQFF. Here the CDR3 DNA reads TGCGCCAGCAGCTTTTCCGGGACAGGGGGCTACAATGAGCAGTTCTTC. V is TRBV5-1 and J is TRBJ2-1; the match to TRBD1 covers 11 bases. The CDR3 contains 16 residues. V was pared by 2 bases and J by 3 bases, with 4 bases of the junction left unmatched. Looked up from germline, CDR1 is SGHRS and CDR2 is YFSETQ.

CDR3 residues: CASSTGTGLTGELFF. Here the CDR3 DNA reads TGTGCCAGCAGTACCGGGACAGGGCTCACCGGGGAGCTGTTTTTT. The chain combines TRBV7-8 with TRBJ2-2, with 9 bases identical to TRBD1. Trimming removed 6 bases from V and 4 bases from J; junction bases left unmatched: 6. CDR3 length: 15 amino acids. Germline values: CDR1 SGHVS, CDR2 FQNEAQ.

The DNA of the CDR3 is TGTGCTTCGCGGTCTTTATCGGACTATGGCTACACCTTC. Translating it yields CASRSLSDYGYTF. The V call is TRBV19, the J call TRBJ1-2; D gene uncertain. The CDR3 totals 13 residues. The germline gives CDR1 LNHDA, CDR2 SQIVND (reference sequence).

The chain recombines TRBV6-6 with TRBJ2-7; 7 nucleotides match TRBD2. This CDR3 contains 16 residues. CDR1 and CDR2 from the germline V gene are MNHNY and SVGAGI (reference sequence). V gave up 4 bases and J gave up 2 bases; unmatched junction bases: 11. The CDR3: CASSWTGTAGAYEQYF. CDR3 sequence (DNA): TGTGCCAGCAGTTGGACCGGGACGGCGGGGGCCTACGAGCAGTACTTC.